The 26 T cell receptor beta chains given below trace back to one sample, sequenced in a study of cytomegalovirus exposure and HLA in healthy donors. PCR was performed using 60 Vbeta and 13 Jbeta primers. Generated by immunoSEQ multiplex PCR, the TCRdb table keeps only in-frame clones and is missing some. The table includes approximately 180,000 clones, about 90% detected once. Sequencing was done on a sample of PBMCs. These receptors were obtained from a girl under three years old in good health and CMV-seronegative.

This clone was seen more than once but under ten times. This chain joins TRBV7-9 and TRBJ2-3; 8 bases line up with TRBD2. The CDR3 has 16 residues. Germline trimming cut 7 bases from V and 5 bases from J; bases unmatched to any gene: 14. Germline V gives CDR1 SEHNR, CDR2 FQNEAQ (reference sequence). As DNA, the CDR3 is TGTGCCAGCATCCCACTCGGGGGGGAAGAGAAAGATACGCAGTATTTT. Translating it yields CASIPLGGEEKDTQYF. Supplemented by reference TRBV7-9 and TRBJ2-3, the full variable domain reads DTGVSQNPRHKITKRGQNVTFRCDPISEHNRLYWYRQTLGQGPEFLTYFQNEAQLEKSRLLSDRFSAERPKGSFSTLEIQRTEQGDSAMYLCASIPLGGEEKDTQYFGPGTRLTVL.

The rearrangement links TRBV5-1 to TRBJ2-5; D perhaps matches TRBD2 (6 bases). The V gene's germline CDR1 is SGHRS and CDR2 YFSETQ. V shed 2 bases and J shed 1 base, with 12 bases lying between them. The CDR3 extends over 15 amino acids. CDR3 nucleotide sequence: TGCGCCAGCAGCTTCACCATGACTAGCCAAGAGACCCAGTACTTC. Amino acid sequence: CASSFTMTSQETQYF. Full variable domain (outside the CDR3, taken from reference TRBV5-1 and TRBJ2-5): KAGVTQTPRYLIKTRGQQVTLSCSPISGHRSVSWYQQTPGQGLQFLFEYFSETQRNKGNFPGRFSGRQFSNSRSEMNVSTLELGDSALYLCASSFTMTSQETQYFGPGTRLLVL.

The rearrangement uses TRBV19 and TRBJ2-7, with a tentative D call TRBD1 (6 bases). The CDR3 totals 12 residues. Germline loops: CDR1 LNHDA, CDR2 SQIVND (reference sequence). V was trimmed by 6 bases and J by 4 bases, leaving 10 bases between them. CDR3 sequence (DNA): TGTGCCAGTAGCCCGGGACAATACGAGCAGTACTTC. This translates into CASSPGQYEQYF.

This sequence joins TRBV7-9 and TRBJ2-1; D perhaps matches TRBD2 (6 bases). CDR1 is SEHNR and CDR2 is FQNEAQ in the germline V gene (reference sequence). Deletions cut 6 bases from V and 7 bases from J, with 10 bases between. The CDR3 spans 12 residues. CDR3 amino acids: CASRGGANEQFF. In nucleotides, the CDR3 is TGTGCCAGCAGAGGAGGGGCGAATGAGCAGTTCTTC.

The chain employs TRBV5-4 and TRBJ2-2, with TRBD2 identical over 9 bases. The CDR3 length is 15 residues. Germline values: CDR1 SGHNT, CDR2 YYREEE (reference sequence). V trimming: 4 bases; J trimming: 3 bases; junction bases outside the gene matches: 4. The CDR3 spells CASSRTSVYTGELFF. In DNA form, the CDR3 reads TGTGCCAGCAGCCGGACTAGCGTTTACACCGGGGAGCTGTTTTTT.

J is TRBJ2-3 and V is TRBV10-3; 8 bases are shared with TRBD1. Per germline, CDR1 ENHRY and CDR2 SYGVKD. The CDR3 is made up of 14 amino acids. Trimming cost V 4 bases and J 4 bases; bases outside gene matches: 4. The CDR3 DNA reads TGTGCCATCAGTGGGACAGGGTTCGCAGATACGCAGTATTTT. It yields the protein CAISGTGFADTQYF.

Worth noting for this clone: An end of the junction does not agree with germline; a read error may underlie this. Other DNA sequences in this specimen translate into the identical CDR3. This chain links TRBV29-1 with TRBJ2-7; perhaps TRBD1 as D (5 bases). Germline lookup yields CDR1 SQVTM and CDR2 ANQGSEA. The CDR3 runs to 13 residues. CDR3 nucleotides: TGCAGCGTAAGCCCACAGGAGCGCTACGAGCAGTACTTT. This codes for CSVSPQERYEQYF.

V and J are TRBV4-1 and TRBJ1-2, with D possibly TRBD1 on 6 matching bases. This CDR3 comprises 13 residues. Germline V gene sequence: CDR1 MGHRA, CDR2 YSYEKL. V was clipped by 0 bases and J by 8 bases, with 10 bases between them. DNA for the CDR3: TGCGCCAGCAGCCAAGATCCCGGACAGGGCTACACCTTC. It is translated as CASSQDPGQGYTF.

V and J are TRBV5-1 and TRBJ1-2; perhaps TRBD1 as D (6 bases). V was cut by 1 base and J by 1 base, with 11 bases left in between. The CDR3 is made up of 15 amino acids. Germline CDR1 and CDR2: SGHRS and YFSETQ. CDR3 nucleotides: TGCGCCAGCAGCTTGAGTTCAGGGGTTAACTATGGCTACACCTTC. Translation: CASSLSSGVNYGYTF.

This clone has only one observation. The rearrangement uses TRBV5-4 and TRBJ2-7; TRBD2 agrees at 9 bases. The length of the CDR3 is 14 residues. CDR1 and CDR2 from the germline V gene are SGHNT and YYREEE (reference sequence). After removal of 4 bases from V and 3 bases from J, the junction contained 5 bases not matched to a gene. In nucleotides, the CDR3 is TGTGCCAGCAGCAACGGGACTAGCCTCTACGAGCAGTACTTC. It is translated as CASSNGTSLYEQYF.

The gene calls are TRBV4-2 and TRBJ2-7; D is unresolved. CDR3 length: 16 amino acids. V shed 0 bases and J shed 4 bases, with 16 bases lying between them. Germline V gene lookup returns CDR1 LGHNA and CDR2 YNFKEQ. For the CDR3, the DNA is TGTGCCAGCAGCCAAGAGTCAAGACATACGGTATACGAGCAGTACTTC. Amino acids: CASSQESRHTVYEQYF.

A remark on this clone: The same CDR3 arises from other DNA sequences in this sample as well. This CDR3 reads CASSLDSYGYTF. CDR3 sequence (DNA): TGCGCCAGCAGCTTGGACAGCTATGGCTACACCTTC. This chain connects TRBV5-1 to TRBJ1-2; D is undetermined. Trimming stripped 0 bases from V and 4 bases from J, with 4 bases between. The CDR3 runs 12 residues. The germline V gene encodes CDR1 SGHRS and CDR2 YFSETQ. Supplemented by reference TRBV5-1 and TRBJ1-2, the full variable domain reads KAGVTQTPRYLIKTRGQQVTLSCSPISGHRSVSWYQQTPGQGLQFLFEYFSETQRNKGNFPGRFSGRQFSNSRSEMNVSTLELGDSALYLCASSLDSYGYTFGSGTRLTVV.

The chain employs TRBV6-5 and TRBJ2-7; 8 bases fit TRBD2. The V gene's germline CDR1 is MNHEY and CDR2 SVGAGI. There are 15 residues in the CDR3. Losses at the gene ends were 2 bases for V and 3 bases for J; bases not matched to a gene: 6. CDR3: CASSYGLAAYYEQYF. CDR3 coding DNA: TGTGCCAGCAGTTACGGACTAGCCGCCTACTACGAGCAGTACTTC.

The rearrangement uses TRBV11-2 and TRBJ2-3, with TRBD2 matching 11 bases. Trimming at V came to 1 base and at J to 8 bases, leaving 14 bases not matched to a gene. Germline CDR1 and CDR2: SGHAT and FQNNGV. This CDR3 comprises 18 residues. CDR3 sequence: CASSLVGAASGGSGTQYF. The CDR3 nucleotides read TGTGCCAGCAGCTTAGTCGGGGCGGCTAGCGGGGGGTCCGGTACGCAGTATTTT. The full variable domain, in which reference TRBV11-2 and TRBJ2-3 provide the parts outside the CDR3, is EAGVAQSPRYKIIEKRQSVAFWCNPISGHATLYWYQQILGQGPKLLIQFQNNGVVDDSQLPKDRFSAERLKGVDSTLKIQPAKLEDSAVYLCASSLVGAASGGSGTQYFGPGTRLTVL.

V is TRBV9 and J is TRBJ2-5, with 9 bases lining up with TRBD2. Germline CDR1 is SGDLS and CDR2 is YYNGEE. This CDR3 spans 17 amino acids. V was pared by 4 bases and J by 0 bases, with 10 bases of the junction left unmatched. The DNA for the CDR3 is TGTGCCAGCAGCCACCCCCAGGCTAGCGGGAACCAAGAGACCCAGTACTTC. Translating it yields CASSHPQASGNQETQYF.

This rearrangement joins TRBV7-2 to TRBJ2-7; 9 bases fit TRBD2. Germline V gene data show CDR1 as SGHTA and CDR2 as FQGNSA. The length of the CDR3 is 14 residues. V shed 4 bases, J shed 6 bases, and the junction held 7 bases outside the gene matches. CDR3 DNA sequence: TGTGCCAGCAGCTCCTCTAGCGGGAATGGCGAGCAGTACTTC. Translation: CASSSSSGNGEQYF.

V is TRBV11-3 and J is TRBJ1-1; 8 bases match TRBD1. V shed 5 bases, J shed 0 bases, and the junction held 11 bases outside the gene matches. Germline-derived CDR1 and CDR2 are SGHNT and YENEEA. The CDR3 has 17 residues. The CDR3 protein is CASSADRGGRMNTEAFF. The CDR3 nucleotides read TGTGCCAGCAGCGCCGACAGGGGTGGGAGAATGAACACTGAAGCTTTCTTT.

This clone ranks as medium-sized. The V call is TRBV5-1, the J call TRBJ2-5, with 10 bases aligning to TRBD2. The trim removed 7 bases at V and 3 bases at J, leaving 3 bases unmatched. Germline assignment: CDR1 SGHRS and CDR2 YFSETQ. The CDR3 sequence is 13 residues long. This chain's CDR3 is CASWSGGEETQYF. CDR3 nucleotides: TGCGCCAGCTGGAGCGGGGGGGAAGAGACCCAGTACTTC. Complete variable domain (other parts from reference TRBV5-1 and TRBJ2-5): KAGVTQTPRYLIKTRGQQVTLSCSPISGHRSVSWYQQTPGQGLQFLFEYFSETQRNKGNFPGRFSGRQFSNSRSEMNVSTLELGDSALYLCASWSGGEETQYFGPGTRLLVL.

This sequence joins TRBV30 and TRBJ2-7, with D perhaps matching TRBD1 (5 bases). The CDR3 has 15 residues. Trimming removed 2 bases from V and 6 bases from J, with 20 bases in between. CDR1 and CDR2 from the germline V gene are GTSNPN and SVGIG (reference sequence). The CDR3 coding sequence is TGTGCCTGGAGTCCCACGTGGGGCCGAGAGTCCGAGCAGTACTTC. Translation: CAWSPTWGRESEQYF.

The chain combines TRBV6-1 with TRBJ1-4, with D unclear. The CDR3 runs to 14 residues. The V end lost 7 bases, the J end lost 5 bases, and 14 bases lay between the germline ends. Germline V gives CDR1 MNHNS, CDR2 SASEGT. The CDR3 sequence is CASKEDLLNEKLFF. CDR3 bases: TGTGCCAGCAAGGAGGACCTACTAAATGAAAAACTGTTTTTT.

In DNA form, the CDR3 reads TGCGCCAGCAGCCACCCCGGAAGAGGAGTCGAGCAGTACTTC. Translated: CASSHPGRGVEQYF. The gene calls are TRBV4-1 and TRBJ2-5; D remains unclear. The J call may be in error: the DNA end matches TRBJ2-7 better. Germline V gene sequence: CDR1 MGHRA, CDR2 YSYEKL. The CDR3 extends over 14 amino acids.

The V call is TRBV7-8, the J call TRBJ1-3, with a possible D match to TRBD1 (5 bases). Germline loops: CDR1 SGHVS, CDR2 FQNEAQ. Trimming took 5 bases from V and 2 from J, leaving 16 bases between them. The CDR3 sequence is 16 residues long. In nucleotides, the CDR3 is TGTGCCAGCAGCCCATCCAGGGAAACGCCTGGAAACACCATATATTTT. Amino acids: CASSPSRETPGNTIYF.

The rearrangement uses TRBV6-1 and TRBJ2-1, with TRBD2 matching over 10 bases. The V gene's germline CDR1 is MNHNS and CDR2 SASEGT. The CDR3 has 17 residues. The trim removed 1 base at V and 2 bases at J, leaving 5 bases unmatched. In nucleotides, the CDR3 is TGTGCCAGCAGTGAAGTTTCGGGACTAGCGACCTACAATGAGCAGTTCTTC. It codes for CASSEVSGLATYNEQFF.

The chain employs TRBV19 and TRBJ2-2; 9 bases fit TRBD2. V was pared by 4 bases and J by 6 bases, with 9 bases of the junction left unmatched. The CDR3 sequence is 16 residues long. CDR1 and CDR2 (germline): LNHDA, SQIVND (reference sequence). The CDR3 DNA follows: TGTGCCAGTAGTAACCAGTTTAGCGGGGGAGCCGGGGAGCTGTTTTTT. This sequence encodes CASSNQFSGGAGELFF. Full variable domain (rest looked up from reference TRBV19 and TRBJ2-2): DGGITQSPKYLFRKEGQNVTLSCEQNLNHDAMYWYRQDPGQGLRLIYYSQIVNDFQKGDIAEGYSVSREKKESFPLTVTSAQKNPTAFYLCASSNQFSGGAGELFFGEGSRLTVL.

This clone was seen once. The chain couples TRBV9 to TRBJ1-2; the match to TRBD1 covers 9 bases. Germline values: CDR1 SGDLS, CDR2 YYNGEE. This CDR3 comprises 14 residues. The V and J ends lost 4 bases and 5 bases, in that order; junction bases with no gene match: 6. The CDR3 loop is CASSTWDRAYGYTF. In DNA, the CDR3 is TGTGCCAGCAGCACATGGGACAGGGCTTATGGCTACACCTTC.

The rearrangement uses TRBV7-2 and TRBJ1-1; D uncertain. Trimming took 3 bases from V and 3 from J, leaving 20 bases between them. Germline CDR1 reads SGHTA; CDR2 reads FQGNSA. The CDR3 runs to 17 residues. The chain's CDR3 is CASSLLREARDYTEAFF. For the CDR3, the DNA is TGTGCCAGCAGCTTGTTGCGTGAGGCGAGAGACTACACTGAAGCTTTCTTT.